This T cell receptor (beta chain) was sequenced for a study of blood T cell repertoires in COVID-19. Study information: T cells, B-cell-depleted T cells, or PBMCs supplied cDNA or gDNA.

The CDR3 loop spans 13 amino acids. V gave up 3 bases and J gave up 8 bases, with 11 bases separating them. Authors' data handling: Reference gene primer amplification in the assay estimated nucleated cell counts. Profiled with immunoSEQ multiplex PCR; TCRdb holds only in-frame clones, not every one. That table supplies the V and J calls and clone size; D and trimming were determined from the DNA. The sample shows fewer than 250,000 clones, 80% to 90% of them seen only once. The sample consisted of peripheral blood. The chain carries TRBV12-3 or TRBV12-4 and TRBJ1-3; D gene uncertain. The sequence was collected from a woman between 65 and 79 years old with acute or convalescent COVID-19. The CDR3 protein is CASSFLVRHTIYF. DNA of the CDR3: TGTGCCAGCAGTTTTTTGGTCAGGCACACCATATATTTT.